The sequence of this T cell receptor beta chain was determined in a study of cytomegalovirus exposure and HLA in healthy donors. Study-wide context: As an earlier analysis found, about 200 million T cells yielded 90 million to 140 million unique TCR beta sequences. Regarding the study as a whole: Later analysis revealed greater clonal expansion in HLA-associated TCR beta chains than in equally common others. The sole available immune exposure information was CMV serostatus. For most TCR beta V segments, an earlier analysis put the productive rate at about 87% or about 30% of the time.

The PCR used 60 Vbeta and 13 Jbeta primers. Generated by immunoSEQ multiplex PCR, the TCRdb table keeps only in-frame clones and is missing some. The table lists 95,000 to 100,000 clones, less than 80% of them singletons, with roughly 4% in the top ten. About this clone: Antigen specificity is unknown.

The CDR3 sequence is 14 residues long. Germline CDR1 and CDR2: SGHNT and YYREEE (reference sequence). With V trimmed by 4 bases and J by 1 base, 2 bases remained unmatched. The V call is TRBV5-4, the J call TRBJ1-1; 9 bases agree with TRBD1. This receptor was identified in a man in his forties or fifties in good health and CMV-seronegative. The sequencing input was PBMCs. The CDR3 bases are TGTGCCAGCAGCCCGGGACAGGGGAACACTGAAGCTTTCTTT. Its translation is CASSPGQGNTEAFF.